These 4 T cell receptor beta chains originate from one sample sequenced in a study of neurological immune-mediated disorders. TCRdb itself ran the 5' RACE reads through MiXCR, one entry per CDR3 protein. The data show under 40,000 distinct CDR3 sequences, approximately 4.3% seen once. The sample was PBMCs. These TCRs come from a man aged 18 to 30 in good health.

This clonotype has at least ten counts. The chain couples TRBV4-2 to TRBJ1-1, with D unclear. Trimming took off 0 bases at V and 0 bases at J, with 8 bases between the two ends. Germline CDR1 LGHNA, CDR2 YNFKEQ. The CDR3 consists of 15 residues. The CDR3 protein is CASSQESRMNTEAFF. CDR3 nucleotide sequence: TGTGCCAGCAGCCAAGAGAGTAGGATGAACACTGAAGCTTTCTTT.

This clonotype was picked up many times. The rearrangement uses TRBV5-5 and TRBJ2-7, with 7 bases aligning to TRBD1. The germline V gene has CDR1 SGHKS and CDR2 YYEKEE (reference sequence). V shed 4 bases and J 2 bases; nucleotides not matched to a gene: 3. The CDR3 has 13 residues. Here the CDR3 DNA reads TGTGCCAGCAGCCAACAGGGGACCTACGAGCAGTACTTC. Its protein is CASSQQGTYEQYF.

In regard to this clonotype: It is unclear where the CDR3 begins or ends on the DNA, so no DNA is shown, and the CDR3 is as TCRdb lists it. The genes are TRBV5-1 and TRBJ1-1; the DNA was not used to check the table's D call, TRBD1. The CDR3 spans 22 amino acids, including both terminal residues. CDR1 is SGHRS and CDR2 is YFSETQ in the germline V gene. CDR3 protein: CASSFLGANVLTFGTGSTGAFF.

Ten or more counts support this clonotype. The V gene is TRBV19, the J gene TRBJ1-1, with D perhaps matching TRBD1 (6 bases). This CDR3 region has 12 residues. Between the trimmed V and J ends, which lost 8 bases and 9 bases, there was a span of 16 bases. In germline, CDR1 is LNHDA, CDR2 SQIVND (reference sequence). Here the CDR3 reads CASLPGRGKAFF. For the CDR3, the DNA is TGTGCCAGTCTTCCGGGGAGGGGGAAAGCTTTCTTT. The whole variable domain, remainder taken from reference TRBV19 and TRBJ1-1, is DGGITQSPKYLFRKEGQNVTLSCEQNLNHDAMYWYRQDPGQGLRLIYYSQIVNDFQKGDIAEGYSVSREKKESFPLTVTSAQKNPTAFYLCASLPGRGKAFFGQGTRLTVV.